These T cell receptor beta chains were read from a single sample in a study of T cells in Graves' hyperthyroidism and ophthalmopathy. TCRdb passed the multiplex PCR reads through MiXCR, listing each CDR3 protein once. The repertoire holds approximately 210,000 distinct CDR3 sequences, with roughly a sixth as singletons. What was sequenced was blood. Receptors were obtained from a man aged 45-65 years with Graves' hyperthyroidism. Both conserved end residues are part of each CDR3. The D gene is left open where the match is weak. Clone size, where shown, is once, few, many, or a class for clones that have expanded.

v_call	clone_size	d_call	j_call	cdr3_aa	cdr3_nt
TRBV14	NA	NA	TRBJ2-5	CASSQGIWAVETQYF	TGTGCCAGCAGCCAAGGAATCTGGGCGGTCGAGACCCAGTACTTC
TRBV5-4	NA	NA	TRBJ2-1	CASSSKTRGINEQFF	TGTGCCAGCAGCTCAAAGACTAGAGGGATCAATGAGCAGTTCTTC
TRBV3-1	NA	NA	TRBJ2-1	CASSPLELGEQFF	TGTGCCAGCAGCCCTCTGGAATTGGGAGAGCAGTTCTTC
TRBV20-1	many	TRBD2	TRBJ2-5	CSARDSGTSLETQYF	TGCAGTGCTAGAGATTCCGGGACTAGTTTGGAGACCCAGTACTTC
TRBV7-8	few	NA	TRBJ2-1	CASSWGWEGGYNEQFF	TGTGCCAGCAGCTGGGGTTGGGAGGGGGGCTACAATGAGCAGTTCTTC
TRBV11-1	many	TRBD1	TRBJ1-1	CASSLDRVSTEAFF	TGTGCCAGCAGCTTGGACAGGGTATCAACTGAAGCTTTCTTT
TRBV10-3	NA	TRBD2	TRBJ2-3	CAISKTSGGGDTQYF	TGTGCCATCAGCAAAACTAGCGGGGGGGGAGATACGCAGTATTTT
TRBV5-1	NA	TRBD1	TRBJ1-2	CATAPQGNYGYTF	TGCGCCACCGCTCCACAGGGGAACTATGGCTACACCTTC
TRBV14	many	NA	TRBJ2-1	CASSQPQRGVEQFF	TGTGCCAGCAGCCAACCCCAACGAGGTGTAGAGCAGTTCTTC
TRBV18	NA	NA	TRBJ1-4	CASSPPSSFGKLFF	TGTGCCAGCTCACCACCGTCGTCATTTGGAAAACTGTTTTTT
TRBV28	few	TRBD1	TRBJ2-7	CASSLGPITGGKGYEQYF	TGTGCCAGCAGTTTGGGCCCTATTACAGGGGGTAAGGGCTACGAGCAGTACTTC
TRBV18	many	TRBD2	TRBJ2-1	CASSPLGLAGGPRDEQFF	TGTGCCAGCTCACCACTGGGACTAGCGGGAGGGCCAAGGGATGAGCAGTTCTTC
TRBV2	many	NA	TRBJ2-2	CASSVWDVSNTGELFF	TGTGCCAGCAGTGTTTGGGACGTCTCAAACACCGGGGAGCTGTTTTTT
TRBV25-1	once	NA	TRBJ1-1	CASRFAGEAFF	TGTGCCAGCAGGTTCGCGGGGGAAGCTTTCTTT
TRBV7-8	many	NA	TRBJ2-3	CASSLAPTATDTQYF	TGTGCCAGCAGCTTAGCGCCAACAGCCACAGATACGCAGTATTTT
TRBV7-2	few	NA	TRBJ2-7	CASSFPEPTYEQYF	TGTGCCAGCAGCTTCCCGGAACCTACTTACGAGCAGTACTTC
TRBV28	many	NA	TRBJ1-5	CASSSTEAPPPQHF	TGTGCCAGCAGTTCGACAGAAGCCCCACCGCCCCAGCATTTT
TRBV20-1	NA	TRBD1	TRBJ2-3	CSATDRAFRSTDTQYF	TGCAGTGCTACGGACAGGGCGTTTAGGAGCACAGATACGCAGTATTTT
TRBV11-3	many	NA	TRBJ2-7	CASSSLSSGEQYF	TGTGCCAGCAGCTCGCTCTCCTCAGGCGAGCAGTACTTC
TRBV11-3	many	TRBD1	TRBJ2-1	CASSLDLDRESNEQFF	TGTGCCAGCAGCTTAGATCTTGACAGGGAGAGCAATGAGCAGTTCTTC
TRBV20-1	NA	NA	TRBJ1-5	CSASWGRAQPQHF	TGCAGTGCTAGCTGGGGAAGGGCTCAGCCCCAGCATTTT
TRBV20-1	many	TRBD1	TRBJ1-1	CSARDENRGTEAFF	TGCAGTGCTAGAGATGAAAACAGGGGTACTGAAGCTTTCTTT
TRBV19	few	NA	TRBJ2-7	CASSATGTSYEQYF	TGTGCCAGTAGCGCTACGGGGACCTCCTACGAGCAGTACTTC
TRBV7-3	NA	TRBD1	TRBJ2-1	CASSLTSGQGNEQFF	TGTGCCAGCAGCTTAACTAGCGGACAGGGCAATGAGCAGTTCTTC
TRBV28	NA	TRBD1	TRBJ2-7	CAGSLGTGVTYEQYF	TGTGCCGGCAGTTTGGGGACAGGGGTTACCTACGAGCAGTACTTC
TRBV6-2/TRBV6-3	NA	NA	TRBJ2-1	CASRVEGTPYNEQFF	TGTGCCAGCAGGGTCGAGGGGACCCCCTACAATGAGCAGTTCTTC
TRBV5-1	few	NA	TRBJ1-1	CASSFVGVRTEAFF	TGCGCCAGCAGCTTCGTTGGGGTAAGGACTGAAGCTTTCTTT
TRBV12-5	NA	TRBD2	TRBJ2-2	CASLRAGETGELFF	TGTGCTAGCCTGAGGGCGGGAGAAACCGGGGAGCTGTTTTTT
TRBV19	NA	NA	TRBJ1-5	CASSPGFGQNQPQHF	TGTGCCAGTAGTCCGGGGTTTGGTCAAAATCAGCCCCAGCATTTT
TRBV6-2/TRBV6-3	NA	NA	TRBJ2-1	CASSQGGEGYNEQFF	TGTGCCAGCAGTCAAGGGGGGGAGGGATACAATGAGCAGTTCTTC
TRBV10-3	NA	NA	TRBJ1-5	CAINDWQLNSNQPQHF	TGTGCCATCAATGATTGGCAGCTTAATAGCAATCAGCCCCAGCATTTT
TRBV2	many	TRBD1	TRBJ2-5	CASSEGTGGRKTQYF	TGTGCCAGCAGTGAAGGGACAGGGGGCCGGAAGACCCAGTACTTC
TRBV11-3	many	TRBD1	TRBJ2-2	CASGTALYPYTGELFF	TGTGCCAGCGGGACAGCACTTTACCCGTACACCGGGGAGCTGTTTTTT
TRBV7-9	many	TRBD2	TRBJ2-1	CASSLGLAINEQFF	TGTGCCAGCAGCTTGGGACTAGCGATTAATGAGCAGTTCTTC
TRBV28	NA	NA	TRBJ1-2	CASTTGYGYGYTF	TGTGCCAGCACAACAGGGTACGGCTATGGCTACACCTTC
TRBV19	many	TRBD2	TRBJ2-1	CASTLGGRAYADEQFF	TGTGCCAGTACGCTGGGCGGGAGGGCCTATGCCGATGAGCAGTTCTTC
TRBV9	few	NA	TRBJ2-3	CASGRGLESDTQYF	TGTGCCAGCGGAAGGGGTTTAGAGTCAGATACGCAGTATTTT
TRBV2	many	TRBD1	TRBJ2-2	CASSGDRVNLGELFF	TGTGCCAGCAGTGGGGACAGGGTGAACCTCGGGGAGCTGTTTTTT
TRBV11-3	many	NA	TRBJ2-3	CASGKDHTQYF	TGTGCCAGCGGGAAAGATCATACGCAGTATTTT
TRBV11-2	many	NA	TRBJ2-1	CASSLVVGQGEQFF	TGTGCCAGCAGCTTAGTAGTTGGGCAGGGTGAGCAGTTCTTC
TRBV12-3/TRBV12-4	many	TRBD1	TRBJ1-2	CASSLDRGKSGYTF	TGTGCCAGCAGTTTAGACAGGGGCAAGAGTGGCTACACCTTC
TRBV7-2	NA	NA	TRBJ1-2	CASRYLGTSYGYTF	TGTGCCAGCAGGTACTTGGGGACATCTTATGGCTACACCTTC
TRBV30	many	TRBD2	TRBJ2-3	CAWKGSGATDTQYF	TGTGCCTGGAAGGGGAGCGGGGCCACAGATACGCAGTATTTT
TRBV7-3	few	NA	TRBJ2-7	CASSVNTLSEQYF	TGTGCCAGCAGCGTCAACACCCTGTCTGAGCAGTACTTC
TRBV5-1	many	TRBD2	TRBJ2-2	CASSYLSGRSAGELFF	TGCGCCAGCAGCTACCTAAGCGGGAGATCAGCCGGGGAGCTGTTTTTT
TRBV12-3/TRBV12-4	many	TRBD2	TRBJ2-7	CASSGEGPYEQYF	TGTGCCAGCAGTGGGGAGGGCCCCTACGAGCAGTACTTC
TRBV10-3	few	NA	TRBJ1-1	CAIRDRSGNTEAFF	TGTGCCATCAGGGACCGGAGCGGGAACACTGAAGCTTTCTTT
TRBV5-1	many	TRBD1	TRBJ1-2	CASSSQGNYGYTF	TGCGCCAGCAGCTCACAGGGGAACTATGGCTACACCTTC
TRBV10-3	many	NA	TRBJ2-1	CATADRTGGHEQFF	TGTGCCACGGCGGATCGGACTGGGGGGCATGAGCAGTTCTTC
TRBV11-2	NA	TRBD1	TRBJ1-1	CASSPQGGVNTEAFF	TGTGCCAGCAGCCCCCAGGGGGGGGTTAACACTGAAGCTTTCTTT
TRBV28	many	TRBD2	TRBJ2-7	CASSLLAGSYSYEQYF	TGTGCCAGCAGTTTACTAGCGGGGTCTTACTCCTACGAGCAGTACTTC
TRBV11-2	many	TRBD2	TRBJ2-3	CASRRGLAGGNNTRYF	TGTGCCAGCCGCCGAGGACTAGCGGGCGGAAATAATACGCGGTATTTT
TRBV7-3	NA	TRBD2	TRBJ2-1	CASSLSAGGIGNEQFF	TGTGCCAGCAGCCTCTCAGCGGGAGGGATCGGGAATGAGCAGTTCTTC